Shown below are 15 T cell receptor beta chains from a single sample sequenced in a study of shared clonotypes between healthy human individuals. Repertoires were generated with immunoSEQ multiplex PCR, while TCRdb's copy carries only in-frame clones and drops some. The sample has roughly 2,300,000 clones, 80% to 95% seen once. Specimen: naive CD4+ T cells from PBMCs. Stated subset: CD45RA+ positively selected. The receptors here all came from a young man in good health. Some clones in this sample may be carry-over from other donors' samples.

The genes are TRBV2 and TRBJ2-4; the D is unclear. In germline, CDR1 is SNHLY, CDR2 FYNNEI. The CDR3 is 11 amino acids. V lost 7 bases, J lost 6 bases, and 7 bases lay in between. The DNA for the CDR3 is TGTGCCAGCACCGAAGGAAACATTCAGTACTTC. Translated: CASTEGNIQYF.

The rearrangement uses TRBV28 and TRBJ1-1; D unclear. The CDR3 is 14 residues long. Trimming took 6 bases from V and 0 from J, leaving 11 bases between them. Germline V CDR1 and CDR2: MDHEN, SYDVKM. CDR3 DNA sequence: TGTGCCAGCAGCTCTAGAAAGATGAACACTGAAGCTTTCTTT. This translates into CASSSRKMNTEAFF.

The count of this clone is one. The chain employs TRBV7-9 and TRBJ2-4; 7 nucleotides match TRBD2. The CDR3 loop spans 15 amino acids. The junction had 5 bases not matched to a gene; V was cut back by 5 bases and J by 1 base. Per germline, CDR1 SEHNR and CDR2 FQNEAQ (reference sequence). The CDR3 coding sequence is TGTGCCAGCAGCCCCAGCGGGATGGCCAAAAACATTCAGTACTTC. The encoded protein is CASSPSGMAKNIQYF. The full variable domain, its missing parts supplied by reference TRBV7-9 and TRBJ2-4, is DTGVSQNPRHKITKRGQNVTFRCDPISEHNRLYWYRQTLGQGPEFLTYFQNEAQLEKSRLLSDRFSAERPKGSFSTLEIQRTEQGDSAMYLCASSPSGMAKNIQYFGAGTRLSVL.

The V and J genes are TRBV5-1 and TRBJ2-7; 8 bases match TRBD1. The germline V gene encodes CDR1 SGHRS and CDR2 YFSETQ. There are 15 residues in the CDR3. V shed 0 bases, J shed 6 bases, and the junction held 8 bases outside the gene matches. CDR3 residues: CASSLAGGARAEQYF. Here the CDR3 DNA reads TGCGCCAGCAGCTTGGCAGGGGGCGCCAGGGCCGAGCAGTACTTC.

Only one count was recorded for this clone. The genes are TRBV14 and TRBJ2-7; weak D call: TRBD2 (6 bases). Trimming removed 4 bases from V and 4 bases from J, with 20 bases in between. Germline V gene data show CDR1 as SGHDN and CDR2 as FVKESK. The CDR3 loop spans 16 amino acids. The CDR3 nucleotides are TGTGCCAGCAGCCGCCGTGCTCCCGGGGGTTTTTACGAGCAGTACTTC. Its protein is CASSRRAPGGFYEQYF.

A single count supports this clone. The V gene is TRBV9, the J gene TRBJ2-6; D not certain. Germline assignment: CDR1 SGDLS and CDR2 YYNGEE. The length of the CDR3 is 16 residues. V lost 4 bases and J lost 0, with 11 bases in between. Here the CDR3 DNA reads TGTGCCAGCAGCCCAAGGTGGGGCTCTGGGGCCAACGTCCTGACTTTC. It yields the protein CASSPRWGSGANVLTF.

The chain couples TRBV7-2 to TRBJ2-1, with 8 bases that match TRBD2. Per germline, CDR1 SGHTA and CDR2 FQGNSA. The ends lost 1 base at V and 16 bases at J; junction bases unmatched: 6. This CDR3 has 12 residues. The CDR3 protein is CASSLVGTSGFF. The CDR3 DNA sequence: TGTGCCAGCAGCTTAGTTGGGACTAGTGGTTTCTTC. Complete variable domain (other parts from reference TRBV7-2 and TRBJ2-1): GAGVSQSPSNKVTEKGKDVELRCDPISGHTALYWYRQSLGQGLEFLIYFQGNSAPDKSGLPSDRFSAERTGGSVSTLTIQRTQQEDSAVYLCASSLVGTSGFFGPGTRLTVL.

The chain's CDR3 is CASSGQGISNQPQHF. The CDR3 DNA reads as TGTGCCAGCAGCGGCCAGGGGATCAGCAATCAGCCCCAGCATTTT. V gene TRBV2 combines with J gene TRBJ1-5, with a tentative D call TRBD1 (6 bases). V was pared by 6 bases and J by 1 base, with 13 bases between. Per germline, CDR1 SNHLY and CDR2 FYNNEI. The CDR3 spans 15 residues.

This clone was seen a single time. The chain recombines TRBV28 with TRBJ2-5; a weak D match, TRBD2 (6 bases). This CDR3 has 14 amino acids. Germline V gene sequence: CDR1 MDHEN, CDR2 SYDVKM. The V and J ends lost 6 bases and 0 bases respectively, with 11 bases between them. The CDR3: CASRGGGDQETQYF. CDR3 nucleotides: TGTGCCAGCAGGGGGGGTGGGGACCAAGAGACCCAGTACTTC.

This clone was detected once. CDR3 nucleotide sequence: TGTGCCAGCAGGATGACTAGATTTTCGGAGACCCAGTACTTC. Translation: CASRMTRFSETQYF. The V and J genes are TRBV27 and TRBJ2-5, with a weak D call TRBD2 (6 bases). Trimming cost V 6 bases and J 5 bases, with 16 bases left between them. CDR1 and CDR2 (germline): MNHEY, SMNVEV (reference sequence). This CDR3 contains 14 residues.

This sequence joins TRBV7-2 and TRBJ1-3; D not certain. Germline V gene data show CDR1 as SGHTA and CDR2 as FQGNSA. The CDR3 has 13 residues. V shed 4 bases and J shed 0 bases, with 4 bases lying between them. This CDR3 is CASSSVSGNTIYF. The CDR3, as DNA: TGTGCCAGCAGCTCGGTCTCTGGAAACACCATATATTTT. The complete variable domain, with remaining parts taken from reference TRBV7-2 and TRBJ1-3, reads GAGVSQSPSNKVTEKGKDVELRCDPISGHTALYWYRQSLGQGLEFLIYFQGNSAPDKSGLPSDRFSAERTGGSVSTLTIQRTQQEDSAVYLCASSSVSGNTIYFGEGSWLTVV.

This chain joins TRBV4-1 and TRBJ2-1, with TRBD2 matching over 8 bases. The CDR3 sequence is 18 residues long. The J segment lost 3 bases and the V segment lost 2 bases, leaving 12 bases of the junction unmatched. Germline CDR1 and CDR2: MGHRA and YSYEKL. The CDR3 reads CASSQSRAGGVHYNEQFF. The CDR3 DNA reads TGCGCCAGCAGCCAAAGTCGGGCGGGGGGCGTGCACTACAATGAGCAGTTCTTC.

A word on this clone: Other DNA sequences of this sample code for an identical CDR3. The chain has TRBV28 and TRBJ1-1; a possible D gene is TRBD1 (6 bases). V lost 5 bases and J 0 bases, leaving 13 bases between the germline ends. The CDR3 has 15 residues. CDR1 and CDR2 (germline): MDHEN, SYDVKM. The CDR3 sequence is CASSPPGAMNTEAFF. CDR3 DNA: TGTGCCAGCAGTCCGCCGGGGGCCATGAACACTGAAGCTTTCTTT.

This clone was observed once. This chain links TRBV29-1 with TRBJ1-2; no clear D. Germline lookup yields CDR1 SQVTM and CDR2 ANQGSEA. This CDR3 has 14 residues. V was cut by 6 bases and J by 3 bases, with 17 bases left in between. In nucleotides, the CDR3 is TGCAGCGTCGCGGGTAAGACGGACGACTATGGCTACACCTTC. Its translation: CSVAGKTDDYGYTF.

CDR3 bases: TGTGCCAGCAGTTACTCTACTGAGGGGGAGCTGTTTTTT. It encodes CASSYSTEGELFF. The gene calls are TRBV6-6 and TRBJ2-2; D remains unclear. This CDR3 comprises 13 residues. The germline gives CDR1 MNHNY, CDR2 SVGAGI (reference sequence). Trimming removed 0 bases at V and 8 bases at J, with 7 bases between.